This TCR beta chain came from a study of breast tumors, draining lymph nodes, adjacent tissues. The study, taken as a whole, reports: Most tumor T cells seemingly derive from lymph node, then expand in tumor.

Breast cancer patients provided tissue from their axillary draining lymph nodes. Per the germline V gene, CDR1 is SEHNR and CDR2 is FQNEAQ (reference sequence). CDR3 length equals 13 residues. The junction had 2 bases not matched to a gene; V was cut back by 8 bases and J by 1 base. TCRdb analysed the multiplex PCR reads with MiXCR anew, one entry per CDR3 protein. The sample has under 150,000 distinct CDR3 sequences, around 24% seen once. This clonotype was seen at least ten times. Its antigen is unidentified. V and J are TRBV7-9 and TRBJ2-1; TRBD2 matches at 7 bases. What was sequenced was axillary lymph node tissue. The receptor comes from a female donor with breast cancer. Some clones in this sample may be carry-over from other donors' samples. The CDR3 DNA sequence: TGTGCCAGCCGGGAGGTGTCCTACAATGAGCAGTTCTTC. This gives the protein CASREVSYNEQFF.